The entry below gives a single TCR beta chain sequence along with its context. A read error may account for a junction end that differs from germline. Enrolled through a virtual design, the participants were between 18 and 89 years of age and came from about two dozen US areas. Cohorts were determined from participant-reported clinical history. Donors of Cohort 3 who recovered were those that had two negative PCRs, clearance, or symptom resolution. The data belong to a study of blood T cell repertoires in COVID-19. In the study's own analysis: Estimates of nucleated cell counts were drawn from the amplification of reference gene primers. TCRdb keeps only in-frame clones here, not all; method: immunoSEQ multiplex PCR. V, J and clone size are those of that table, while D and trimming were read from the DNA. The sample has about 200,000 clones; more than 70% are singletons. Germline-derived CDR1 and CDR2 are MNHEY and SMNVEV (reference sequence). This CDR3 spans 15 amino acids.

J is TRBJ2-1 and V is TRBV27, with TRBD2 identical over 9 bases. The origin of this receptor is a young woman who had recovered from COVID-19. Material: PBMCs or T cells enriched from blood (not recorded which). The CDR3 region is CASSLASSGITPWVF. CDR3 DNA sequence: TGTGCCAGCAGTTTGGCCTCTAGCGGGATTACCCCATGGGTCTTC.